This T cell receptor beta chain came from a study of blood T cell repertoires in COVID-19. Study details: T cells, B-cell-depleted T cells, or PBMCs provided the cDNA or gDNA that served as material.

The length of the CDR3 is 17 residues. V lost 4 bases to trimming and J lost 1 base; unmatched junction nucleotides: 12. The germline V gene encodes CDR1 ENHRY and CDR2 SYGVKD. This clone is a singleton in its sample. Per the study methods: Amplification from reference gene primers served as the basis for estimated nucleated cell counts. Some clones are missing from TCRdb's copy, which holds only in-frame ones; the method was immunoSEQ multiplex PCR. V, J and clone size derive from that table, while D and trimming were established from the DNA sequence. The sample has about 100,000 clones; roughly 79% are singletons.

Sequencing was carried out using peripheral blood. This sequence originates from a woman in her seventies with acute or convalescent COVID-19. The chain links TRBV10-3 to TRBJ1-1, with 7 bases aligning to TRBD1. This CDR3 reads CAISVGFWGQSNTEAFF. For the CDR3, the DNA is TGTGCCATCAGTGTAGGGTTTTGGGGACAGTCGAACACTGAAGCTTTCTTT.